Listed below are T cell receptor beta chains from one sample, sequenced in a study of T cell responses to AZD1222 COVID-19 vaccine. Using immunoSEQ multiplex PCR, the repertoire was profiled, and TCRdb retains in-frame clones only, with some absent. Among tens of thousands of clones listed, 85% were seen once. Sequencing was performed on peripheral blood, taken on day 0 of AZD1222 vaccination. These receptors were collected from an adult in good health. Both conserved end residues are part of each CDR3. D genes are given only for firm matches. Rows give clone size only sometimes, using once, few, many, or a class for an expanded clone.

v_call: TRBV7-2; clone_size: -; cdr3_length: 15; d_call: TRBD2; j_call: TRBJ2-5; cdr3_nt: TGTGCCAGCAGCTCTGGGGCTAGCGGCCTAAAGACCCAGTACTTC; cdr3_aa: CASSSGASGLKTQYF
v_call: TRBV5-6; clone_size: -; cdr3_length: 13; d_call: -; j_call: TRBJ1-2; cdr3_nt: TGTGCCAGCAGCTTGAACGGCCTATATGGCTACACCTTC; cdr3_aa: CASSLNGLYGYTF
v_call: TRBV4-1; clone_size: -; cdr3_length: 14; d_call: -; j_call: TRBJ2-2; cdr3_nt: TGCGCCAGCAGCCAAGAGGGGGGTACCGGGGAGCTGTTTTTT; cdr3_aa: CASSQEGGTGELFF
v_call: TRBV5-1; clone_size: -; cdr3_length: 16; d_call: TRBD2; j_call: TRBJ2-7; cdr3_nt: TGCGCCAGCAGCTTGGGGGCTAGCGGTTACTGGTACGAGCAGTACTTC; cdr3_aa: CASSLGASGYWYEQYF
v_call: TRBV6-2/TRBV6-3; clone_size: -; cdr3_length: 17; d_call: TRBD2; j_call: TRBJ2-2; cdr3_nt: TGTGCCAGCAGTTACTCCCCAGCGGGGGCGAACACCGGGGAGCTGTTTTTT; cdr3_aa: CASSYSPAGANTGELFF
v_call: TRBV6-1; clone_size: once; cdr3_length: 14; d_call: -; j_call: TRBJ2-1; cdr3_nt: TGTGCCAGCAGTGAAACAGGGATGACCAATGAGCAGTTCTTC; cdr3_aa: CASSETGMTNEQFF
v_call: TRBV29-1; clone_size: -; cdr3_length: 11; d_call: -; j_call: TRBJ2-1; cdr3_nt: TGCAGCGTTGAGGACGTTGGTGAGCAGTTCTTC; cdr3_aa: CSVEDVGEQFF
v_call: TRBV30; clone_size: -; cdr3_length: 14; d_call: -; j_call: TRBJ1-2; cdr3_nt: TGTGCCTGGAGTACCAACACCTTTTCATATGGCTACACCTTC; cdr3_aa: CAWSTNTFSYGYTF
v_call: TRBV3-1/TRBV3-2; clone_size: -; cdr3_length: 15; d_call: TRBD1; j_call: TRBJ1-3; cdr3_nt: TGTGCCAGCAGCCAAGTCCCGACAGGGGGTAACACCATATATTTT; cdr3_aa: CASSQVPTGGNTIYF
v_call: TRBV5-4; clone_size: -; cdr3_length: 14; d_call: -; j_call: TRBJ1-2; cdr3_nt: TGTGCCAGCAGCTTGGACAGGGAGGGCTATGGCTACACCTTC; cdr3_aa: CASSLDREGYGYTF
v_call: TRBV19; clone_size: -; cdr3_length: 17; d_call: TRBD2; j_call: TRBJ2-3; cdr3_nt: TGTGCCAGTAGTACTCTTACTAGCGGGGGGATGTCAGATACGCAGTATTTT; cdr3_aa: CASSTLTSGGMSDTQYF
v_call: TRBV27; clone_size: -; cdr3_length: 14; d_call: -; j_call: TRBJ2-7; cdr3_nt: TGTGCCAGCAGTTCTTGGACCCTTAGGTACGAGCAGTACTTC; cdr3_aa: CASSSWTLRYEQYF
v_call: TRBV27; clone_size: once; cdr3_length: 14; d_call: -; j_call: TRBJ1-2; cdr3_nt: TGTGCCAGCAGTTCGGCCTCAGGCTGGTATGGCTACACCTTC; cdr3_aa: CASSSASGWYGYTF
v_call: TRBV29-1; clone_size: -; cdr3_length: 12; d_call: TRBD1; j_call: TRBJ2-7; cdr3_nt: TGCAGCGTCGAGGTCACAGGGACAGGCCAGTACTTC; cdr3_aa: CSVEVTGTGQYF
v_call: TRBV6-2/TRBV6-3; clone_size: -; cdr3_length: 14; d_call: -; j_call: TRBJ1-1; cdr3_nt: TGTGCCAGCAGTCTAAGCAGGGTAGGGACTGAAGCTTTCTTT; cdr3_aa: CASSLSRVGTEAFF
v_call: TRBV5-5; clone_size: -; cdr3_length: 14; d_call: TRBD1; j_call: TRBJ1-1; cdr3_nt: TGTGCCAGCAGCTTTGGGGACAGGGTCACTGAAGCTTTCTTT; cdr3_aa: CASSFGDRVTEAFF
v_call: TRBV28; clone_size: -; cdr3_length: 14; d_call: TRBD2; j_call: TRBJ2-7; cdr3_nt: TGTGCCAGCGGGATGGGACTAGCGGGAGGCGAGCAGTACTTC; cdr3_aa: CASGMGLAGGEQYF
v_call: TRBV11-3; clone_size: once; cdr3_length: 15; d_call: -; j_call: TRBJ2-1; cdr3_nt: TGTGCCAGCAGCTTATGGGCCGGGGACTACAATGAGCAGTTCTTC; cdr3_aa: CASSLWAGDYNEQFF
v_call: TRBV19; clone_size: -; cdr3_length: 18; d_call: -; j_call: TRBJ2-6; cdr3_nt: TGTGCCACCTCCTTGCTCGGGGCAGGCAACTCTGGGGCCAACGTCCTGACTTTC; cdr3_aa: CATSLLGAGNSGANVLTF
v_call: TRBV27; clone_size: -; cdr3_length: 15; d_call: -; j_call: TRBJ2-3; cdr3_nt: TGTGCCATCTTAGCGGGACAGCCCGCGGGAGATACGCAGTATTTT; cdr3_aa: CAILAGQPAGDTQYF
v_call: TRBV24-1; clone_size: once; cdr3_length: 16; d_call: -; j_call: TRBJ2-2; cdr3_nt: TGTGCCACCAGTGAAAGTCGTAGGGGGGTCACCGGGGAGCTGTTTTTT; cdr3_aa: CATSESRRGVTGELFF
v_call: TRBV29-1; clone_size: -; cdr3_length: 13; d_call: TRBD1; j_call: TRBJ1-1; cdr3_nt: TGCAGCGCCGGACAGGCCTGGGGCACTGAAGCTTTCTTT; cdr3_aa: CSAGQAWGTEAFF
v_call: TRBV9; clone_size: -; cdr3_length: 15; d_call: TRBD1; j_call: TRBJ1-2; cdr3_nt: TGTGCCAGCAGCCCTAGGGACAGCCCTGGCTATGGCTACACCTTC; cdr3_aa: CASSPRDSPGYGYTF
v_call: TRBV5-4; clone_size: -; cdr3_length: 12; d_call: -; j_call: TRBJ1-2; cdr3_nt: TGTGCCAGCAGCTTGGCTGGGTATGGCTACACCTTC; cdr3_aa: CASSLAGYGYTF
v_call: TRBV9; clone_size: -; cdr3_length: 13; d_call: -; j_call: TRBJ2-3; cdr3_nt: TGTGCCAGCAGCGTGGCACAGGCAGATACGCAGTATTTT; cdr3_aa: CASSVAQADTQYF
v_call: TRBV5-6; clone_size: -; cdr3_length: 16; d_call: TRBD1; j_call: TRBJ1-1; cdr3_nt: TGTGCCAGCAGCCAACGACAGGGGGCTGTTGTCACTGAAGCTTTCTTT; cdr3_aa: CASSQRQGAVVTEAFF
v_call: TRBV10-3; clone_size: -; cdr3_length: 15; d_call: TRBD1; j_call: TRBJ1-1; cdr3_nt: TGTGCCATCAGTGCAGATACAGGGGGCCTAACTGAAGCTTTCTTT; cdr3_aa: CAISADTGGLTEAFF
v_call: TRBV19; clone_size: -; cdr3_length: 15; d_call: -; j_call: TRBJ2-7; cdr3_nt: TGTGCCAGTAGTCCCCAACAGGGCGTGGGGATCGAGCAGTACTTC; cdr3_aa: CASSPQQGVGIEQYF
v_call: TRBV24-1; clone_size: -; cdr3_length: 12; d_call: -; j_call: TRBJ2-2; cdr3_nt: TGTGCCACCAAGGGGGAAACCGGGGAGCTGTTTTTT; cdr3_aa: CATKGETGELFF
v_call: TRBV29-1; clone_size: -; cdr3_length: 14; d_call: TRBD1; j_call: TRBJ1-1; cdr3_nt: TGCAGCGTTGACAGGGGGCGTTGGGTGACTGAAGCTTTCTTT; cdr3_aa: CSVDRGRWVTEAFF
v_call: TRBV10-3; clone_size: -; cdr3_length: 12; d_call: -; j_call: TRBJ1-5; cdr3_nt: TGTGCCGTCCGGGCCCAAAATCAGCCCCAGCATTTT; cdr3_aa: CAVRAQNQPQHF
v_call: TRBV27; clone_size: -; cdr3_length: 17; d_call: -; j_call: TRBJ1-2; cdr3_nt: TGTGCCAGCAGTCCCCTTCCGGGACAAAATAGCAACTATGGCTACACCTTC; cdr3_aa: CASSPLPGQNSNYGYTF
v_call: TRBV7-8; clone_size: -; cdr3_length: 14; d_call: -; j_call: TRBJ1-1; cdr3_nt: TGTGCCAGCAGCTTAGGGGCCATGAACACTGAAGCTTTCTTT; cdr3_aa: CASSLGAMNTEAFF
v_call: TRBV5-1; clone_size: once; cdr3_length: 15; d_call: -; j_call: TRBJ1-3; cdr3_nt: TGCGCCAGCAGCTTGGGTACAACGGGAGGAAACACCATATATTTT; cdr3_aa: CASSLGTTGGNTIYF
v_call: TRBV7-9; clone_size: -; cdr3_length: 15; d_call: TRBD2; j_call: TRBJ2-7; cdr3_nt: TGTGCCAGCAGCTCGAACGGGGGGACCACCTACGAGCAGTACTTC; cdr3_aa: CASSSNGGTTYEQYF
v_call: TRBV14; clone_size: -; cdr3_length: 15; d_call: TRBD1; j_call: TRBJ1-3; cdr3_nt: TGTGCCAGCAGCTTGACAGGGATCTCTGGAAACACCATATATTTT; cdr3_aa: CASSLTGISGNTIYF